This T cell receptor beta chain was observed in a study of early T cells in non-severe SARS-CoV-2 infection. Study background: The chains were unpaired, and the sequenced material was bulk RNA from unsorted whole blood.

On this clonotype itself: Its antigen is not known.

Molecules of cDNA were individually given unique molecular identifiers that were attached to them. TCRdb analysed the 5' RACE reads with MiXCR anew, one entry per CDR3 protein. The sample gives approximately 64,000 distinct CDR3 sequences, more than 15% of which show up once; about 8.2% is in the top ten. Study-wide points: Clonotype matching in VDJdb favored anti-spike CD8 responses and did not capture private and CD4 specificities.

This clonotype was obtained from an adult who was a healthcare worker with PCR-confirmed SARS-CoV-2 infection or an uninfected control (not recorded which). Sequences were derived from whole blood, sampled at baseline.

The DNA of the CDR3 is TGTGCCAGCAGAACGGGACAGAGAATTGATCAGCCCCAGCATTTT. This gives the protein CASRTGQRIDQPQHF. This chain uses TRBV6-2 or TRBV6-3 with TRBJ1-5, with TRBD1 identical over 7 bases. CDR1 is MNHEY and CDR2 is SVGEGT in the germline V gene. After removal of 6 bases from V and 5 bases from J, the junction contained 10 bases not matched to a gene. The CDR3 consists of 15 residues.